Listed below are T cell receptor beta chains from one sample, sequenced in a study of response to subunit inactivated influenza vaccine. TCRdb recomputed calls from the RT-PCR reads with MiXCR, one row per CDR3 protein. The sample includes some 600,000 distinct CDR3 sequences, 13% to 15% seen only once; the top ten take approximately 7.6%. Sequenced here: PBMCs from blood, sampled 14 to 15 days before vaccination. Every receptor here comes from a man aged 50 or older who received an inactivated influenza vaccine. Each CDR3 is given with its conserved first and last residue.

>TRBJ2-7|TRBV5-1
CASSLLGGIYEQYF
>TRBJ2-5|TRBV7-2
CASSLTTRGRETQYF
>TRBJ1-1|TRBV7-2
CASSSGQGRGNTEAFF
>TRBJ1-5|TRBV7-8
CASSLTENSNQPQHF
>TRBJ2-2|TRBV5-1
CASSTGQGGTGELFF
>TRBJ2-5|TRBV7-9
CASSVHPVGQETQYF
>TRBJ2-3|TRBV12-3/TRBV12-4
CASSPRHLASTDTQYF
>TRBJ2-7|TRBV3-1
CASSQTSGRGEQYF
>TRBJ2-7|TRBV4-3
CASSQDLGLEASYEQYF
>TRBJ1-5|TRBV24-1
CATSEARSGQPQHF
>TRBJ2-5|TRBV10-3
CAISGQGARETQYF
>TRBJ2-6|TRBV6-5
CASSYPGSGANVLTF
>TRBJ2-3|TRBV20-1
CSARALSGGARDTQYF
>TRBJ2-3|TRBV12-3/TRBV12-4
CASRSGSFTDTQYF
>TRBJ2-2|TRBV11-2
CASSLGGASGRVGELFF
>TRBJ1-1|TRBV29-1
CSVRHPNTEAFF
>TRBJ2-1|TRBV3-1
CASSQDEGGRQFF
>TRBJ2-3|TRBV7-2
CASSLGTPGWRTDTQYF
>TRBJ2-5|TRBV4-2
CASSQERRQETQYF
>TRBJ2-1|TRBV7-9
CASSSNSGGPYNEQFF
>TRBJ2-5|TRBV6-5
CASSSRQGWETQYF
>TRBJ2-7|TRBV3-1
CASSHSTSSYEQYF
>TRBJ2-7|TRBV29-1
CSVEGGGHYEQYF
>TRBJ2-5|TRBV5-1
CASSFTGGEETQYF
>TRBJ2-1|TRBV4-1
CASSQGRTGGARVEQFF
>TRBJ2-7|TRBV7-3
CASSFGMVYEQYF
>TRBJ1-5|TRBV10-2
CASSESTQGSNQPQHF
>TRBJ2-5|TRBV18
CASSPRQVGEGETQYF
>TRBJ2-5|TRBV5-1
CASSPSTEQETQYF
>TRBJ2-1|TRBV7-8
CASSLGGRAYNEQFF
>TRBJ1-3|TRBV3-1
CASSQERASGNTIYF
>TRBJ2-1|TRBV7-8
CASSLAAGTGGTNEQFF
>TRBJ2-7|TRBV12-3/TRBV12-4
CASRGWGTGTVYEQYF
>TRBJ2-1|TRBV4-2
CASSQERESNEQFF
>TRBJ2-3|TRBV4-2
CASSQGAGFTDTQYF
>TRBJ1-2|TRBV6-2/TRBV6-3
CASRGLQLSGYTF
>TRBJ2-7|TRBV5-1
CASSLGGGLDEQYF
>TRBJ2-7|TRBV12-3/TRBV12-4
CASSFGTGHDSYEQYF
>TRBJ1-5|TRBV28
CASRGGDQPQHF
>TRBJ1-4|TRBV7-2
CASAVGSNEKLFF
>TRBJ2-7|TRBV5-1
CASSLASQGYEQYF